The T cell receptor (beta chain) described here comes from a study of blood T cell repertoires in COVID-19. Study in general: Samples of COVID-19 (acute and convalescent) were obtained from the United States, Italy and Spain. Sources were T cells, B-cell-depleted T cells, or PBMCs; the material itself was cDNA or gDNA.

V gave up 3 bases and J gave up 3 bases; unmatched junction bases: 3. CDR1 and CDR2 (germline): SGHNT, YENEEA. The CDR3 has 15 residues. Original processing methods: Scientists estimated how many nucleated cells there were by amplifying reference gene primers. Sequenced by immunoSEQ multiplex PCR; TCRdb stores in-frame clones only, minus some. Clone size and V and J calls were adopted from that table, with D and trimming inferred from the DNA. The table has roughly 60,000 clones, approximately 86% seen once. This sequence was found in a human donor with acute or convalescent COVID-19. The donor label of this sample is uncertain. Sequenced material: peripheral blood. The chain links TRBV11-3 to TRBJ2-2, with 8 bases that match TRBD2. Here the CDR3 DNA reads TGTGCCAGCAGCTTCAGCGGGAGTGACACCGGGGAGCTGTTTTTT. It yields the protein CASSFSGSDTGELFF.